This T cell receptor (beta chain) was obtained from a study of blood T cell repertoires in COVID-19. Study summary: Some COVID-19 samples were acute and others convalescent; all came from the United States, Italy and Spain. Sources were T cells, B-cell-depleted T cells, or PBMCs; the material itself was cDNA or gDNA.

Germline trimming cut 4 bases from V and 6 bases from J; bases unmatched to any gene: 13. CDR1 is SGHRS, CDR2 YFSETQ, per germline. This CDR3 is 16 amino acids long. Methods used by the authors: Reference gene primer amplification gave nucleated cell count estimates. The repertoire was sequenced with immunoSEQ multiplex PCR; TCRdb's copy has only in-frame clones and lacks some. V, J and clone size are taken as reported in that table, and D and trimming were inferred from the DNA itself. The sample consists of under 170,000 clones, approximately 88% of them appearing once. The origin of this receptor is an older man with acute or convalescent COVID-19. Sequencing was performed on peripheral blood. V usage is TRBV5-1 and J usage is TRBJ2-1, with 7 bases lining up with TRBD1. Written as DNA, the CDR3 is TGCGCCAGCAGCCTCCGGACAGGCCGGGAAGGCAATGAGCAGTTCTTC. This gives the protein CASSLRTGREGNEQFF.